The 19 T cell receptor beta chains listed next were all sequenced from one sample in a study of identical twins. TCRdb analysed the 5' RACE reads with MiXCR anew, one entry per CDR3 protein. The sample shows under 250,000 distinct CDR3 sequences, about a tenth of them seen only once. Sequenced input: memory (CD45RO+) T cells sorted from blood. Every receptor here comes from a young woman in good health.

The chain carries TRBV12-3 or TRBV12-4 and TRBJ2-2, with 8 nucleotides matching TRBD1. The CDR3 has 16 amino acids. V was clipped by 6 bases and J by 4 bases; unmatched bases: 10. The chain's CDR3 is CASSAGQGRGTGELFF. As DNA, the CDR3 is TGTGCCAGCAGCGCCGGACAGGGTCGAGGCACCGGGGAGCTGTTTTTT.

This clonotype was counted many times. CDR3 DNA: TGCGCCAGCAGCCTATGGGACCCCACAACAGATACGCAGTATTTT. Amino acid sequence: CASSLWDPTTDTQYF. The chain employs TRBV5-1 and TRBJ2-3; D is tentatively TRBD1 or TRBD2 (5 bases each). The CDR3 has 15 amino acids. Germline assignment: CDR1 SGHRS and CDR2 YFSETQ. V shed 4 bases and J shed 3 bases, with 15 bases lying between them.

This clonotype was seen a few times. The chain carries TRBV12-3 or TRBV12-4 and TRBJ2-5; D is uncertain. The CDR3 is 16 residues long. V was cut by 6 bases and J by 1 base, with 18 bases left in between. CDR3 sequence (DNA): TGTGCCAGCAGCCTCGGACCGAAAACCATCCAAGAGACCCAGTACTTC. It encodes CASSLGPKTIQETQYF.

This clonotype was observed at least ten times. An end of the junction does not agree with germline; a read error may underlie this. CDR3 sequence reads: CASCLAGGVHEQYF. DNA for the CDR3: TGTGCCAGCTGTTTAGCGGGAGGGGTCCACGAGCAGTACTTC. This chain joins TRBV12-3 or TRBV12-4 and TRBJ2-7; TRBD2 agrees at 11 bases. This CDR3 region has 14 residues.

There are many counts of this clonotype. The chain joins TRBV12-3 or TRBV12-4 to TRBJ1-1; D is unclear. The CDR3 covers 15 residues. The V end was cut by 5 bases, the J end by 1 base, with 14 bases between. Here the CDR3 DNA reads TGTGCCAGCAGTGTTCCAGGACGGCAGAACACTGAAGCTTTCTTT. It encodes CASSVPGRQNTEAFF.

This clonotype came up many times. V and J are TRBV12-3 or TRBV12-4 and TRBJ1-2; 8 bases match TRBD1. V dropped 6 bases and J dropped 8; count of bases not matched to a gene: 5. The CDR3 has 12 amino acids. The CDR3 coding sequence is TGTGCCAGCAGCTTACAGGGGGAGGGCTACACCTTC. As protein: CASSLQGEGYTF.

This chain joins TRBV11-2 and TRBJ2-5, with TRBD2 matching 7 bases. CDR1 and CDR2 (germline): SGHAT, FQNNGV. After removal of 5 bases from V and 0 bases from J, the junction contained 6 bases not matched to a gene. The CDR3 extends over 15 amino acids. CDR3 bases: TGTGCCAGCAGCCCCATTCTAGCGGACCAAGAGACCCAGTACTTC. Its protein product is CASSPILADQETQYF. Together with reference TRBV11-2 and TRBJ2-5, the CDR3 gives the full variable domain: EAGVAQSPRYKIIEKRQSVAFWCNPISGHATLYWYQQILGQGPKLLIQFQNNGVVDDSQLPKDRFSAERLKGVDSTLKIQPAKLEDSAVYLCASSPILADQETQYFGPGTRLLVL.

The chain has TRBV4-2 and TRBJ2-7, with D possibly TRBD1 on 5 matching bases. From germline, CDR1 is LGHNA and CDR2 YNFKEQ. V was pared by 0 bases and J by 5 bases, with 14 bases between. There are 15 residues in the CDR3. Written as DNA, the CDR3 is TGTGCCAGCAGCCAAGATTTCGCTAGGGGAAACGAGCAGTACTTC. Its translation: CASSQDFARGNEQYF.

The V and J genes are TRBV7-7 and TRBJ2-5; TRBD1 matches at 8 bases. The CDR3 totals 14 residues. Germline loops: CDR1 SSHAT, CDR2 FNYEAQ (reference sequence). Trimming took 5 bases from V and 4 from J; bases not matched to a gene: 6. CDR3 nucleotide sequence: TGTGCCAGCAGCCCAGGACAGGGCGTAGAGACCCAGTACTTC. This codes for CASSPGQGVETQYF.

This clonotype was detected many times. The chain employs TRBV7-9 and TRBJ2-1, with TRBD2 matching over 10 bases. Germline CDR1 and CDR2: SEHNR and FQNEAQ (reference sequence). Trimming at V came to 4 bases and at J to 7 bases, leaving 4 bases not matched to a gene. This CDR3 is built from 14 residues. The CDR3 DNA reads TGTGCCAGCAGCTACGGACTAGCGGTGAATGAGCAGTTCTTC. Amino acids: CASSYGLAVNEQFF.

The CDR3 DNA reads as TGCGCCAGCAGCTTGGTCTGGGGTTCTGGGGCCAACGTCCTGACTTTC. Protein sequence: CASSLVWGSGANVLTF. V gene TRBV5-1 combines with J gene TRBJ2-6; no reliable D call. CDR3 length: 16 residues. CDR1 and CDR2 (germline): SGHRS, YFSETQ. V lost 0 bases and J 1 base, leaving 8 bases between the germline ends.

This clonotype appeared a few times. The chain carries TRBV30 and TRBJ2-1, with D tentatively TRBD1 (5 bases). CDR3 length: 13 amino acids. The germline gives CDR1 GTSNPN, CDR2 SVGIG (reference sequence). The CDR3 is CAWSSSLQGEQFF. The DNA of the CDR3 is TGTGCTTGGTCGTCTTCACTTCAGGGTGAGCAGTTCTTC.

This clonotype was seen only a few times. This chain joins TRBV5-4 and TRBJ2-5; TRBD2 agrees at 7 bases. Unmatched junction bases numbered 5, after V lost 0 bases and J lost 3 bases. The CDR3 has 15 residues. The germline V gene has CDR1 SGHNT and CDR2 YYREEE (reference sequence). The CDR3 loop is CASSLGREREETQYF. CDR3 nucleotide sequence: TGTGCCAGCAGCTTGGGGCGGGAGAGGGAAGAGACCCAGTACTTC.

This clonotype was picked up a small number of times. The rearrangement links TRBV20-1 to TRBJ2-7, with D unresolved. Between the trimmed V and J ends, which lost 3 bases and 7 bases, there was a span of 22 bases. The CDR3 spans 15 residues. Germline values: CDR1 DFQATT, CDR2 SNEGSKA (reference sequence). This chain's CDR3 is CSASLGETTTGEQYF. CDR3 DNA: TGCAGTGCTAGTCTGGGCGAGACAACGACTGGAGAGCAGTACTTC.

CDR3 in DNA: TGTGCCAGCAAGTTGACAGACGGCTCTGGGGCCAACGTCCTGACTTTC. Translating gives CASKLTDGSGANVLTF. The chain couples TRBV6-5 to TRBJ2-6; TRBD1 is a possible D gene (5 bases). This CDR3 contains 16 residues. The V gene lost 7 bases and the J gene lost 0 bases, with 13 bases spanning the gap. Per germline, CDR1 MNHEY and CDR2 SVGAGI.

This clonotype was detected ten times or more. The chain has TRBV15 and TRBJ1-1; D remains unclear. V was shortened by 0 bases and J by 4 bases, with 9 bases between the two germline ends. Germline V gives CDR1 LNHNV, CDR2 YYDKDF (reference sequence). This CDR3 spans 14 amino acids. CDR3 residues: CATSRDPGVTEAFF. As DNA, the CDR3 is TGTGCCACCAGCAGAGATCCGGGCGTCACTGAAGCTTTCTTT.

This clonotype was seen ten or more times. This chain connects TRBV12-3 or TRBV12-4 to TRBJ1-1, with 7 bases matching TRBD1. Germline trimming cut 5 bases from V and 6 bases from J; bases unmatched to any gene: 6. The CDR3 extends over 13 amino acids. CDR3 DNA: TGTGCCAGCAGTCGAGACAGGGTAGCTGAAGCTTTCTTT. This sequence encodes CASSRDRVAEAFF.

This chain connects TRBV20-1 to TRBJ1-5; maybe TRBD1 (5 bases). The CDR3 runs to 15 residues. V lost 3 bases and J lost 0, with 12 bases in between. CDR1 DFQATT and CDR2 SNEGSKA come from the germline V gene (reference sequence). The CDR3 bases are TGCAGTGCTAGGGGGGACGGTCATAGCAATCAGCCCCAGCATTTT. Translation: CSARGDGHSNQPQHF.

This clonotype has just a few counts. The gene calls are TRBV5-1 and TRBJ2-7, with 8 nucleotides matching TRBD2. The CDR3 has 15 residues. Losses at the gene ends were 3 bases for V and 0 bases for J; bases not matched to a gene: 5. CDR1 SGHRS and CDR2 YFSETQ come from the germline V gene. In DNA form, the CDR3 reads TGCGCCAGCAGCTGGGTTAGCGGGGTCTCCTACGAGCAGTACTTC. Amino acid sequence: CASSWVSGVSYEQYF. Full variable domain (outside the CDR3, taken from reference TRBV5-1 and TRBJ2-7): KAGVTQTPRYLIKTRGQQVTLSCSPISGHRSVSWYQQTPGQGLQFLFEYFSETQRNKGNFPGRFSGRQFSNSRSEMNVSTLELGDSALYLCASSWVSGVSYEQYFGPGTRLTVT.